This T cell receptor beta chain was sequenced during a study of blood T cells in healthy people across ages. Across the study: Through template switching, about one barcoded beta molecule was captured per two T cells, as measured in model experiments. General study findings and limits: Among long-lived donors, naive CD4+ cells were more numerous and diversity higher than in aged donors. PBMCs were not sorted, which prevented a conclusive comparison of naive versus antigen-experienced cells.

The CDR3 has 15 residues. Trimming removed 3 bases from V and 2 bases from J; junction bases left unmatched: 0. The germline V gene encodes CDR1 MRHNA and CDR2 SNTAGT. On this clonotype itself: Its antigen is not known.

Through a sample-barcoded 5' primer and a J-beta primer mix, a second PCR was run for roughly 7 to 12 cycles. TCRdb recomputed calls from the 5' RACE reads with MiXCR, one row per CDR3 protein. The data hold 910,000 or so distinct CDR3 sequences, with roughly half observed a single time. The clonotype was recovered from a woman in her fifties or sixties in good health. The sequencing sample was made of blood. This chain uses TRBV6-4 with TRBJ2-5; 13 bases map to TRBD2. CDR3 coding DNA: TGTGCCAGCAGTGAGGGACTAGCGGGACAAGAGACCCAGTACTTC. Translating gives CASSEGLAGQETQYF.